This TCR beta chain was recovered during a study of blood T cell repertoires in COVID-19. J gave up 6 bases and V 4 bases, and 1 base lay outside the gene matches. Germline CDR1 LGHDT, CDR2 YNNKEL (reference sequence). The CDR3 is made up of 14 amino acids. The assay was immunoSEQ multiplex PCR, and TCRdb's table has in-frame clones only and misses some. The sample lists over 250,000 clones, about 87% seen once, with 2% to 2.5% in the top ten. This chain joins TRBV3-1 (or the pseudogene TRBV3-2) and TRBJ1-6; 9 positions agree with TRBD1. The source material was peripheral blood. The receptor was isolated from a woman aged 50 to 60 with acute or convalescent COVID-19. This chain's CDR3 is CASSRGQGNSPLHF. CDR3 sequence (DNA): TGTGCCAGCAGCCGGGGACAGGGTAATTCACCCCTCCACTTT.